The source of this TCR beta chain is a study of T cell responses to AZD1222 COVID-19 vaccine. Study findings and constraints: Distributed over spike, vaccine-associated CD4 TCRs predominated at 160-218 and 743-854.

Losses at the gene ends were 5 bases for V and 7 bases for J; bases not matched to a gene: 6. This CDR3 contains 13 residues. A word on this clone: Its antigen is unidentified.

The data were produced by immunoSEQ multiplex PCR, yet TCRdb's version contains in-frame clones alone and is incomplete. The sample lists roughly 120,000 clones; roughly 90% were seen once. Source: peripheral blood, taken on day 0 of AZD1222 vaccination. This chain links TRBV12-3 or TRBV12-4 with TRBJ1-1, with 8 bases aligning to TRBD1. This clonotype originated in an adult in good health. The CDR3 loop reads CASSAPGQDEAFF. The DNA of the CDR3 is TGTGCCAGCAGTGCTCCGGGACAGGATGAAGCTTTCTTT.